The clone carrying this T cell receptor beta chain occurred a few times. No antigen is known for it. This specimen comes from a study of T cell responses to AZD1222 COVID-19 vaccine. Findings and limits, study-wide: Clonal diversity may have been underestimated, and the donors were mostly white British, with more females than males. It was only after the peak T cell response that any repertoires were sampled. Targeting of unmutated variant regions was reportedly seen in nearly half of spike-specific TCRs.

The CDR3 runs 15 residues. The trim removed 5 bases at V and 4 bases at J, leaving 10 bases unmatched. Germline V gene data show CDR1 as LNHDA and CDR2 as SQIVND (reference sequence). Sequencing was performed with immunoSEQ multiplex PCR; in TCRdb, only in-frame clones are kept and a portion is missing. The sample records 140,000 to 150,000 clones, 93% being singletons. The TCR originated in an adult who had recovered from COVID-19. The sample here was peripheral blood, taken after recovery from COVID-19. The V call is TRBV19, the J call TRBJ2-7; 8 bases line up with TRBD2. CDR3 residues: CASSSQAGAPYEQYF. DNA of the CDR3: TGTGCCAGTAGTTCACAAGCGGGAGCCCCTTACGAGCAGTACTTC.